The 11 T cell receptor beta chains reported below all come from one sample, sequenced in a study of T cell responses to AZD1222 COVID-19 vaccine. Clones were sequenced by immunoSEQ multiplex PCR, and TCRdb holds only the in-frame ones, with some missing. The repertoire has more than 150,000 clones, around 90% of them found once; the top ten carry roughly 0.99%. The sample in question was peripheral blood, obtained on day 0 of AZD1222 vaccination. These TCRs come from an adult in good health.

V usage is TRBV7-6 and J usage is TRBJ2-3; TRBD2 aligns across 7 bases. Germline V CDR1 and CDR2: SGHVS, FNYEAQ. This CDR3 comprises 16 residues. V dropped 2 bases and J dropped 1; count of bases not matched to a gene: 6. Written as DNA, the CDR3 is TGTGCCAGCAGCTTACGCACCCGGGGGGGCACAGATACGCAGTATTTT. Translated, it gives CASSLRTRGGTDTQYF.

The chain couples TRBV10-3 to TRBJ2-1; 8 nucleotides line up with TRBD2. The CDR3 sequence is 16 residues long. Looked up from germline, CDR1 is ENHRY and CDR2 is SYGVKD. Losses at the gene ends were 3 bases for V and 5 bases for J; bases not matched to a gene: 9. DNA for the CDR3: TGTGCCATCAGTGATTCTACCCGCGGGGGGCACAATGAGCAGTTCTTC. Its translation is CAISDSTRGGHNEQFF.

This chain uses TRBV9 with TRBJ2-3, with TRBD2 matching over 9 bases. This CDR3 comprises 16 residues. The junction had 8 bases not matched to a gene; V was cut back by 4 bases and J by 2 bases. Germline CDR1 reads SGDLS; CDR2 reads YYNGEE. The CDR3 is CASSTPLAGVTDTQYF. Here the CDR3 DNA reads TGTGCCAGCAGCACCCCCTTAGCGGGAGTCACAGATACGCAGTATTTT. Complete variable domain (other parts from reference TRBV9 and TRBJ2-3): DSGVTQTPKHLITATGQRVTLRCSPRSGDLSVYWYQQSLDQGLQFLIQYYNGEERAKGNILERFSAQQFPDLHSELNLSSLELGDSALYFCASSTPLAGVTDTQYFGPGTRLTVL.

The chain couples TRBV27 to TRBJ1-1, with D possibly TRBD1 on 5 matching bases. CDR1 is MNHEY, CDR2 SMNVEV, per germline (reference sequence). The CDR3 spans 14 residues. The ends were cut back, 0 bases at V and 6 bases at J, with 11 bases in the middle. The CDR3 coding sequence is TGTGCCAGCAGTTTATCCCGGGGGTTCGCTGAAGCTTTCTTT. This translates into CASSLSRGFAEAFF.

J is TRBJ2-3 and V is TRBV5-1; 12 bases line up with TRBD1. Germline CDR1 and CDR2: SGHRS and YFSETQ. Trimming took 1 base from V and 4 from J; bases not matched to a gene: 4. This CDR3 has 16 residues. CDR3 bases: TGCGCCAGCAGCTTGCAGGGACAGGGGGCGGCAGATACGCAGTATTTT. Translated: CASSLQGQGAADTQYF.

The chain links TRBV12-3 or TRBV12-4 to TRBJ1-5; unclear D gene. The CDR3 length is 13 residues. Trimming removed 3 bases from V and 5 bases from J, with 8 bases in between. CDR3 loop: CASSLFGDQPQHF. CDR3 coding DNA: TGTGCCAGCAGTTTGTTTGGGGATCAGCCCCAGCATTTT.

Points on this clone: Other DNA sequences in the same sample also yield this CDR3. V and J are TRBV6-5 and TRBJ1-6; D perhaps matches TRBD1 (5 bases). Trimming stripped 2 bases from V and 7 bases from J, with 9 bases between. CDR1 and CDR2 from the germline V gene are MNHEY and SVGAGI. This CDR3 region has 14 residues. CDR3 sequence (DNA): TGTGCCAGCAGTTACAGAGGGGCAAATTCACCCCTCCACTTT. Translation: CASSYRGANSPLHF.

This clone was recorded once. CDR3: CASSPGTGVRDEQFF. Written as DNA, the CDR3 is TGTGCCAGCAGCCCGGGGACAGGGGTTAGGGATGAGCAGTTCTTC. This sequence joins TRBV11-3 and TRBJ2-1, with 10 bases fitting TRBD1. Germline values: CDR1 SGHNT, CDR2 YENEEA. With 5 bases clipped from V and 8 bases from J, the junction kept 9 bases outside the gene matches. There are 15 residues in the CDR3.

This chain uses TRBV13 with TRBJ1-4; TRBD1 might be the D (5 bases). Germline loops: CDR1 PRHDT, CDR2 FYEKMQ (reference sequence). CDR3 length equals 15 residues. V was cut by 2 bases and J by 1 base, with 8 bases left in between. CDR3 bases: TGTGCCAGCAGCTTATGGGGGATAACTAATGAAAAACTGTTTTTT. Its protein is CASSLWGITNEKLFF.

V is TRBV7-8 and J is TRBJ1-2, with D possibly being TRBD1 (5 bases). V dropped 5 bases and J dropped 4 bases, with 23 bases sitting between them. The germline V gene has CDR1 SGHVS and CDR2 FQNEAQ. The CDR3 is 17 residues long. CDR3 in amino acids: CASSEAGQTATTYGYTF. In DNA, the CDR3 is TGTGCCAGCAGCGAAGCGGGGCAGACAGCCACCACCTATGGCTACACCTTC. Filled out from reference TRBV7-8 and TRBJ1-2, the complete variable domain reads GAGVSQSPRYKVAKRGQDVALRCDPISGHVSLFWYQQALGQGPEFLTYFQNEAQLDKSGLPSDRFFAERPEGSVSTLKIQRTQQEDSAVYLCASSEAGQTATTYGYTFGSGTRLTVV.

The V gene is TRBV5-6, the J gene TRBJ1-4; 8 nucleotides line up with TRBD1. Trimming cost V 2 bases and J 8 bases; bases outside gene matches: 5. In germline, CDR1 is SGHDT, CDR2 YYEEEE. The CDR3 runs 14 residues. This CDR3 is CASSLQGDGEKLFF. CDR3 nucleotides: TGTGCCAGCAGCTTACAGGGGGATGGCGAAAAACTGTTTTTT.